This paragraph covers one T cell receptor (beta chain) sequence. What it recognizes is unknown. This entry is derived from a study of shared clonotypes between healthy human individuals. The study, taken as a whole, reports: Sampling involved blood alone; tissue repertoires likely differ. Memory subsets had estimated richness that was generally smaller than that of naive subsets.

Trimming shortened V by 5 bases and J by 6 bases, and 10 bases separated the two germline ends. CDR3 length: 12 residues. Germline lookup yields CDR1 GTSNPN and CDR2 SVGIG (reference sequence). Adults of Caucasian background living in Nashville, Tennessee made up all donors. The method was immunoSEQ multiplex PCR; TCRdb's version includes in-frame clones alone and lacks a portion of them. The sample lists fewer than 1.6 million clones, just under 99% occurring once. Sequencing used naive CD4+ T cells sorted from blood. Stated subset: CD45RA+ positively selected. The chain uses TRBV30 and TRBJ2-2, with D perhaps matching TRBD1 or TRBD2 (5 bases each). The receptor's source is a man between 25 and 39 years old in good health. This chain's CDR3 is CAWGTGAGELFF. The CDR3 nucleotides are TGTGCCTGGGGGACGGGCGCCGGGGAGCTGTTTTTT.